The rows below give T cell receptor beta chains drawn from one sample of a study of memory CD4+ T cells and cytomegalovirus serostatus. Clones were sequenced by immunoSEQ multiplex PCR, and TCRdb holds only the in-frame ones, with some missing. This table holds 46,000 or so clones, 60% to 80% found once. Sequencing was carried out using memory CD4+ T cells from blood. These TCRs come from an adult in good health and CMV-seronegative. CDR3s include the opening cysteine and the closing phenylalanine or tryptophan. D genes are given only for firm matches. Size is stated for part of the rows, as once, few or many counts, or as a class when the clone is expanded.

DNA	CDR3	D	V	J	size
TGTGCCAGCAGTTACGCGGGGGGCCGGCAAGAGACCCAGTACTTC	CASSYAGGRQETQYF	TRBD2	TRBV6-6	TRBJ2-5	-
TGCGCCAGCAGCTTTAGGACAGGGAAGGATTACAATGAGCAGTTCTTC	CASSFRTGKDYNEQFF	TRBD1	TRBV5-1	TRBJ2-1	-
TGTGCCAGCAGTGCCGGGATCAATCAGCCCCAGCATTTT	CASSAGINQPQHF	-	TRBV6-1	TRBJ1-5	-
TGTGCCAGCAGCTTAATAGGGGTCAAAAACATTCAGTACTTC	CASSLIGVKNIQYF	-	TRBV7-2	TRBJ2-4	-
TGCGCCAGCAGCCAAGAGTCGCTGGGACACCAGTACTACGAGCAGTACTTC	CASSQESLGHQYYEQYF	-	TRBV4-3	TRBJ2-7	once
TGTGCCAGCAGCTTAGGGCCGGGGAGCACTGAAGCTTTCTTT	CASSLGPGSTEAFF	-	TRBV7-2	TRBJ1-1	-
TGCAGCGTTGAAGGGGGAGGACGCGGAGAGACCCAGTACTTC	CSVEGGGRGETQYF	-	TRBV29-1	TRBJ2-5	-
TGCGCCAGCGGCCCCGGGGGGCTTTCTAGCACAGATACGCAGTATTTT	CASGPGGLSSTDTQYF	-	TRBV5-1	TRBJ2-3	-
TGTGCCAGCAGCCAAGCCCGACAGGGACAATCACCCCTCCACTTT	CASSQARQGQSPLHF	TRBD1	TRBV4-2	TRBJ1-6	-
TGTGCCAGCAGCTTATGGGACCGAGATACGCAGTATTTT	CASSLWDRDTQYF	-	TRBV11-2	TRBJ2-3	-
TGTGCCAGCAATGGGGCGGGGAACACTGAAGCTTTCTTT	CASNGAGNTEAFF	-	TRBV27	TRBJ1-1	-
TGTGCCAGCAGCCCACCGGGACAGGGGATCTACGAGCAGTACTTC	CASSPPGQGIYEQYF	TRBD1	TRBV6-6	TRBJ2-7	-
TGTGCCTGGAGTGTCTCGGGGGCCAGTGCTGCCGAGCAGTACTTC	CAWSVSGASAAEQYF	-	TRBV30	TRBJ2-7	-
TGTGCCAGCAGTTTGACTACAGGTCAGCCCCAGCATTTT	CASSLTTGQPQHF	-	TRBV27	TRBJ1-5	-